This T cell receptor (beta chain) appears in the sequencing data of a study of blood T cell repertoires in COVID-19. Study summary: Material from acute and convalescent COVID-19 was sourced from the United States, Italy and Spain. The cDNA or gDNA used as material had been derived from T cells, B-cell-depleted T cells, or PBMCs.

Trimming at V came to 4 bases and at J to 1 base, leaving 11 bases not matched to a gene. The germline gives CDR1 SGHTA, CDR2 FQGNSA. There are 18 residues in the CDR3. In the original workflow: Researchers report that nucleated cell counts were estimated from reference gene primer amplification. Assay used: immunoSEQ multiplex PCR; TCRdb lists only in-frame clones, some missing. The V and J calls and clone size come from that table; D and trimming were worked out from the DNA. The sample includes hundreds of thousands of clones, roughly 90% of them seen just once. Followed longitudinally, the Seattle patients had been enrolled during active infection. This clone was observed a few times.

The source of this sequence is a woman in her twenties or thirties with COVID-19, enrolled during active disease. The specimen was peripheral blood. The chain carries TRBV7-2 and TRBJ2-7; 12 bases align to TRBD2. In nucleotides, the CDR3 is TGTGCCAGCAGCTCCTCGACTAGCGGGAGAACGGTATCCTACGAGCAGTACGTC. It encodes CASSSSTSGRTVSYEQYV.